A single sample is the source of the 23 T cell receptor beta chains below, sequenced in a study of T cell responses to AZD1222 COVID-19 vaccine. Method: immunoSEQ multiplex PCR; TCRdb's copy keeps in-frame clones and lacks some. The table includes some 120,000 clones, about 89% detected once. The material sequenced was peripheral blood, taken on day 0 of AZD1222 vaccination. The receptors originated from an adult in good health.

The chain recombines TRBV11-1 with TRBJ2-5; TRBD2 is a possible D gene (5 bases). Germline-derived CDR1 and CDR2 are SGHAT and FQDESV (reference sequence). V was pared by 5 bases and J by 0 bases, with 13 bases between. The CDR3 has 15 residues. The CDR3 DNA is TGTGCCAGCAGCCCGCAAACTAGGTACCAAGAGACCCAGTACTTC. Its protein product is CASSPQTRYQETQYF. Full variable domain (remainder filled in from reference TRBV11-1 and TRBJ2-5): EAEVAQSPRYKITEKSQAVAFWCDPISGHATLYWYRQILGQGPELLVQFQDESVVDDSQLPKDRFSAERLKGVDSTLKIQPAELGDSAMYLCASSPQTRYQETQYFGPGTRLLVL.

The rearrangement uses TRBV11-2 and TRBJ2-7, with 9 bases matching TRBD2. V lost 2 bases to trimming and J lost 1 base; unmatched junction nucleotides: 6. Germline loops: CDR1 SGHAT, CDR2 FQNNGV. CDR3 size: 16 residues. CDR3 sequence: CASSLRSSGMSYEQYF. DNA for the CDR3: TGTGCCAGCAGCTTAAGGTCTAGCGGGATGTCCTACGAGCAGTACTTC. The full variable domain, its missing parts supplied by reference TRBV11-2 and TRBJ2-7, is EAGVAQSPRYKIIEKRQSVAFWCNPISGHATLYWYQQILGQGPKLLIQFQNNGVVDDSQLPKDRFSAERLKGVDSTLKIQPAKLEDSAVYLCASSLRSSGMSYEQYFGPGTRLTVT.

This chain links TRBV7-2 with TRBJ2-1; 9 positions agree with TRBD2. V shed 5 bases and J 4 bases; nucleotides not matched to a gene: 6. Germline lookup yields CDR1 SGHTA and CDR2 FQGNSA. The CDR3 totals 15 residues. The CDR3, as DNA: TGTGCCAGCAGCGCTGCTAGCGGGGCTTACAATGAGCAGTTCTTC. Protein sequence: CASSAASGAYNEQFF.

This clone was counted a single time. The gene calls are TRBV9 and TRBJ1-4; D is perhaps TRBD1 (5 bases). Germline loops: CDR1 SGDLS, CDR2 YYNGEE. The CDR3 extends over 15 amino acids. V was pared by 0 bases and J by 8 bases, with 14 bases between. The CDR3 loop is CASSVGEGLREKLFF. CDR3 coding DNA: TGTGCCAGCAGCGTAGGAGAGGGGCTACGGGAAAAACTGTTTTTT.

The genes are TRBV5-4 and TRBJ2-3; 8 nucleotides align to TRBD2. The CDR3 extends over 16 amino acids. Germline V gives CDR1 SGHNT, CDR2 YYREEE (reference sequence). With V trimmed by 3 bases and J by 5 bases, 11 bases remained unmatched. The CDR3, as DNA: TGTGCCAGCAGCTGGGCGGGCGGGAGGATAGGAGATACGCAGTATTTT. As protein: CASSWAGGRIGDTQYF.

This clone has a single count. The chain couples TRBV6-5 to TRBJ1-4, with 7 bases that match TRBD1. J gave up 5 bases and V 6 bases, and 6 bases lay outside the gene matches. CDR1 MNHEY and CDR2 SVGAGI come from the germline V gene. CDR3 length: 14 residues. The CDR3 sequence is CASRGDSWNEKLFF. The CDR3 region has the DNA TGTGCCAGCAGGGGGGACAGCTGGAATGAAAAACTGTTTTTT.

The V call is TRBV7-9, the J call TRBJ1-1; D is unresolved. Trimming took 1 base from V and 4 from J, leaving 7 bases between them. Germline CDR1 and CDR2: SEHNR and FQNEAQ (reference sequence). The CDR3 spans 13 residues. The CDR3 spells CASSLVEATEAFF. The CDR3 bases are TGTGCCAGCAGCTTAGTCGAGGCCACTGAAGCTTTCTTT.

This rearrangement joins TRBV12-3 or TRBV12-4 to TRBJ1-1; D gene uncertain. CDR3 length equals 13 residues. V was cut by 1 base and J by 5 bases, with 8 bases left in between. CDR3 residues: CASSLDTRTEAFF. CDR3 in DNA: TGTGCCAGCAGTTTAGATACTCGGACTGAAGCTTTCTTT.

The V gene is TRBV27, the J gene TRBJ2-3; D not resolved. The CDR3 has 11 amino acids. From germline, CDR1 is MNHEY and CDR2 SMNVEV (reference sequence). V was trimmed by 11 bases and J by 6 bases, leaving 12 bases between them. CDR3 residues: CASKVMDTQYF. CDR3 nucleotide sequence: TGTGCCTCAAAGGTCATGGATACGCAGTATTTT.

The V call is TRBV7-9, the J call TRBJ2-7; the D gene is possibly TRBD1 (6 bases). The CDR3 is 16 amino acids. The V end was cut by 1 base, the J end by 4 bases, with 17 bases between. Germline CDR1 SEHNR, CDR2 FQNEAQ (reference sequence). The CDR3 is CASSLDGAGDSYEQYF. In nucleotides, the CDR3 is TGTGCCAGCAGCTTAGACGGGGCAGGGGATAGTTACGAGCAGTACTTC.

CDR3 amino acids: CASSHRLAGVYEQYF. Here the CDR3 DNA reads TGTGCCAGCAGCCACAGGCTAGCGGGAGTCTACGAGCAGTACTTC. J is TRBJ2-7 and V is TRBV6-2 or TRBV6-3; 10 nucleotides agree with TRBD2. V lost 6 bases to trimming and J lost 3 bases; unmatched junction nucleotides: 8. This CDR3 contains 15 residues. Germline values: CDR1 MNHEY, CDR2 SVGEGT.

This chain connects TRBV7-9 to TRBJ2-1, with D tentatively TRBD2 (6 bases). The CDR3 consists of 15 residues. Trimming removed 1 base at V and 7 bases at J, with 14 bases between. Germline V gene data show CDR1 as SEHNR and CDR2 as FQNEAQ (reference sequence). CDR3 loop: CASSLVKLAWNEQFF. In nucleotides, the CDR3 is TGTGCCAGCAGCTTAGTGAAACTAGCTTGGAATGAGCAGTTCTTC.

This clone was seen a few times. This chain links TRBV18 with TRBJ1-1; D may be TRBD1 (6 bases). This CDR3 has 14 amino acids. V was shortened by 3 bases and J by 2 bases, with 10 bases between the two germline ends. The V gene's germline CDR1 is KGHSH and CDR2 LQKENI. The chain's CDR3 is CASSPPGANTEAFF. In DNA form, the CDR3 reads TGTGCCAGCTCACCTCCGGGGGCTAACACTGAAGCTTTCTTT.

There are a few counts of this clone. The chain has TRBV14 and TRBJ1-2, with 8 positions matching TRBD1. Germline V lookup: CDR1 SGHDN, CDR2 FVKESK. The CDR3 extends over 15 amino acids. Trimming at V came to 2 bases and at J to 4 bases, leaving 6 bases not matched to a gene. CDR3 sequence reads: CASSQQGAGSYGYTF. Written as DNA, the CDR3 is TGTGCCAGCAGCCAACAGGGGGCCGGTAGCTATGGCTACACCTTC.

V is TRBV6-5 and J is TRBJ2-1, with D possibly TRBD2 on 6 matching bases. Germline V gene sequence: CDR1 MNHEY, CDR2 SVGAGI. Trimming stripped 0 bases from V and 6 bases from J, with 12 bases between. The CDR3 runs to 15 residues. DNA of the CDR3: TGTGCCAGCAGTTACTCTAGGGGAGGTGGCAATGAGCAGTTCTTC. The encoded protein is CASSYSRGGGNEQFF.

This clone appeared once. CDR3 protein: CASSLDRVGTQYF. The CDR3 nucleotides are TGTGCCAGCAGCTTAGACAGGGTAGGGACCCAGTACTTC. This rearrangement joins TRBV7-2 to TRBJ2-5, with a possible D match to TRBD1 (6 bases). The CDR3 covers 13 residues. Germline CDR1 is SGHTA and CDR2 is FQGNSA. V gave up 1 base and J gave up 7 bases, with 10 bases separating them.

The chain has TRBV5-1 and TRBJ2-3, with D possibly matching TRBD2 (7 bases). The germline CDR1 and CDR2 sequences are SGHRS and YFSETQ. This CDR3 comprises 14 residues. The V end was cut by 4 bases, the J end by 9 bases, with 18 bases between. In DNA, the CDR3 is TGCGCCAGCAGCCAAGGGGGGGTCCCGCGGACGCAGTATTTT. This encodes CASSQGGVPRTQYF.

This chain uses TRBV5-6 with TRBJ2-2, with a tentative D call TRBD1 (6 bases). Trimming pared 3 bases from V and 1 base from J, leaving 16 bases between. This CDR3 has 17 amino acids. Germline V gene sequence: CDR1 SGHDT, CDR2 YYEEEE. CDR3 coding DNA: TGTGCCAGCAGCTCTGAGGGGGTGTATGGGAACACCGGGGAGCTGTTTTTT. Its translation: CASSSEGVYGNTGELFF.

In its sample, this clone was seen once. J is TRBJ1-5 and V is TRBV7-9, with D possibly being TRBD1 (6 bases). V was cut by 1 base and J by 3 bases, with 16 bases left in between. The germline V gene has CDR1 SEHNR and CDR2 FQNEAQ (reference sequence). The length of the CDR3 is 17 residues. The CDR3 DNA reads as TGTGCCAGCAGCTTAGTAGTACAGGGAGGGTCCAATCAGCCCCAGCATTTT. This encodes CASSLVVQGGSNQPQHF.

V and J are TRBV2 and TRBJ2-7, with D perhaps matching TRBD2 (6 bases). The V gene's germline CDR1 is SNHLY and CDR2 FYNNEI. Trimming pared 5 bases from V and 6 bases from J, leaving 17 bases between. The CDR3 spans 14 residues. The CDR3 loop reads CASSRGTDGGEQYF. The DNA of the CDR3 is TGTGCCAGCAGTCGCGGGACCGACGGGGGCGAGCAGTACTTC.

The chain employs TRBV10-2 and TRBJ2-1; the D gene is possibly TRBD2 (5 bases). Trimming removed 0 bases from V and 2 bases from J, with 11 bases in between. CDR1 is WSHSY, CDR2 SAAADI, per germline. The CDR3 covers 16 residues. The CDR3 is CASSESLLVPYNEQFF. For the CDR3, the DNA is TGCGCCAGCAGTGAGTCATTACTAGTACCCTACAATGAGCAGTTCTTC.

CDR3 in DNA: TGTGCCAGCAGCGGGACAGGGATAGGCGAGACCCAGTACTTC. Residues: CASSGTGIGETQYF. This chain connects TRBV5-6 to TRBJ2-5; 9 bases map to TRBD1. Germline lookup yields CDR1 SGHDT and CDR2 YYEEEE. The CDR3 is made up of 14 amino acids. The V and J ends lost 4 bases and 5 bases, in that order; junction bases with no gene match: 6.

J is TRBJ2-7 and V is TRBV5-1; D gene ambiguous. Germline lookup yields CDR1 SGHRS and CDR2 YFSETQ. V lost 4 bases and J 2 bases, leaving 16 bases between the germline ends. The CDR3 runs 15 residues. The CDR3 nucleotides read TGCGCCAGCAGCCCGACTGCTGAGTCCACCTACGAGCAGTACTTC. Translation: CASSPTAESTYEQYF.